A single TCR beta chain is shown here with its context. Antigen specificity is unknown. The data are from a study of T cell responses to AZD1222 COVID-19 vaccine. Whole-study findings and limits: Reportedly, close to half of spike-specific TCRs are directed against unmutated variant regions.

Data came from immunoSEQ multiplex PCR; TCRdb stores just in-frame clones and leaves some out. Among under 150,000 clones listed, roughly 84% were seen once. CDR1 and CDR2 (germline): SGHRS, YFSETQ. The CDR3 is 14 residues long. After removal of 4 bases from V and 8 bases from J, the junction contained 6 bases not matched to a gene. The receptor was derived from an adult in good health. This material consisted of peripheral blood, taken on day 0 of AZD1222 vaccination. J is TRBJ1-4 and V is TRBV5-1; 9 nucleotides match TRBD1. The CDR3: CASSEGQGGEKLFF. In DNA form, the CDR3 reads TGCGCCAGCAGCGAGGGACAGGGAGGCGAAAAACTGTTTTTT. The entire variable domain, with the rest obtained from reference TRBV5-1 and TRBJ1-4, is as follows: KAGVTQTPRYLIKTRGQQVTLSCSPISGHRSVSWYQQTPGQGLQFLFEYFSETQRNKGNFPGRFSGRQFSNSRSEMNVSTLELGDSALYLCASSEGQGGEKLFFGSGTQLSVL.